These T cell receptor beta chains were read from a single sample in a study of T cell responses to AZD1222 COVID-19 vaccine. Generated by immunoSEQ multiplex PCR, the TCRdb table keeps only in-frame clones and is missing some. Here the sample spans some 150,000 clones, nearly 90% being singletons. The sample was peripheral blood, taken 28 days after the second dose of the MenACWY control vaccine. These receptors all come from an adult who received the MenACWY meningococcal vaccine as a control. Each CDR3 is given with its conserved first and last residue. For some rows the clone size is stated as once, few or many, or as a class when expanded; others skip it.

. 16 TRBJ1-1 TRBV7-2 CASSLGRGRGGTEAFF
. 13 TRBJ2-2 TRBV29-1 CSVDRDNTGELFF
. 19 TRBJ2-3 TRBV7-2 CASSLRGTSGGRGTDTQYF
. 13 TRBJ2-1 TRBV12-3/TRBV12-4 CASSFGAYNEQFF
. 16 TRBJ1-6 TRBV4-1 CASSSSGADVNSPLHF
. 13 TRBJ2-2 TRBV30 CAWTTRLSGELFF
once 15 TRBJ2-1 TRBV19 CASSALAGVYNEQFF
. 14 TRBJ2-7 TRBV11-3 CASSRTGYSYEQYF
. 15 TRBJ2-2 TRBV9 CASSGTSGHTGELFF
. 13 TRBJ1-2 TRBV2 CASSLEQGDGYTF
. 16 TRBJ1-5 TRBV6-2/TRBV6-3 CASSYKGRYSNQPQHF
. 13 TRBJ1-1 TRBV12-5 CASGLPPTTEAFF
. 12 TRBJ1-2 TRBV25-1 CASSESGRGCTF
once 17 TRBJ1-3 TRBV9 CASSVDMAASSGNTIYF
. 13 TRBJ2-2 TRBV29-1 CSVESGGGKELFF
. 15 TRBJ1-6 TRBV7-8 CASSFLNSGHSPLHF
. 15 TRBJ1-3 TRBV5-1 CASSLVGMGGNTIYF
. 16 TRBJ1-2 TRBV5-4 CASSSVSQGRNYGYTF
. 14 TRBJ1-1 TRBV28 CASGMGGWNTEAFF
. 13 TRBJ2-3 TRBV6-5 CASSTRGTDTQYF
. 15 TRBJ1-2 TRBV2 CASSVQGQVDYGYTF
. 13 TRBJ2-5 TRBV18 CASSPGNSETQYF
. 14 TRBJ1-4 TRBV9 CASSVYSSNEKLFF
. 12 TRBJ2-3 TRBV7-2 CASSFYTDTQYF
. 16 TRBJ2-3 TRBV3-1/TRBV3-2 CASSQETRTSTDTQYF
. 14 TRBJ2-7 TRBV19 CASRSSGSLYEQYF
. 17 TRBJ2-2 TRBV2 CASSEFGAGGRTGELFF
. 16 TRBJ1-2 TRBV28 CASNVGIGGVDYGYTF
once 13 TRBJ1-4 TRBV5-4 CASSLGTTEKLFF
. 14 TRBJ2-4 TRBV18 CASSQDRGANIQYF
. 18 TRBJ1-3 TRBV23-1 CACPTGQGAVLRGNTIYF
. 15 TRBJ1-5 TRBV24-1 CATSDSRNSNQPQHF
once 15 TRBJ2-1 TRBV6-2/TRBV6-3 CASSYGTPLFGEQFF
. 14 TRBJ1-1 TRBV4-2 CASSQDIVNTEAFF
. 17 TRBJ1-2 TRBV19 CASSIDRRQGKEDGYTF
. 16 TRBJ2-1 TRBV19 CASTRGLAGGYNEQFF
. 18 TRBJ2-7 TRBV11-2 CASSPTFDTGASRHEQYF
. 12 TRBJ1-2 TRBV7-8 CASSLVNSGYTF
. 19 TRBJ1-1 TRBV4-2 CASSRDVPGQGKGYTEAFF
once 16 TRBJ2-5 TRBV3-1/TRBV3-2 CASSQVQGAERETQYF
once 14 TRBJ2-2 TRBV5-4 CASSRDRNTGELFF